This TCR beta chain is from a study of beta chain features in type 1 diabetes. In the study overall: Across every sample, around 98 million sorted cells were examined in total.

Between the trimmed V and J ends, which lost 7 bases and 1 base, there was a span of 10 bases. Germline CDR1 reads SGHRS; CDR2 reads YFSETQ. The CDR3 is 13 residues long. Regarding the study as a whole: The study found that naive, central memory and Treg TCRB repertoires appeared more similar in patients than in healthy donors. Insertions at VDJ junctions were less frequent in type 1 diabetes patients. These patients also deleted more nucleotides at the same junctions. Researchers report that Type 1 diabetes patients had moderately but significantly shorter TCRB CDR3s across all four CD4+ subsets.

As every portion of the isolated RNA was reverse transcribed, the sequencing read expressed TCRB transcripts. The average read count of naive, central memory and regulatory T cell samples was several million. Sequencing used immunoSEQ multiplex PCR; TCRdb keeps in-frame clones, though not all of them. The table includes 600,000 or so clones, 9.5% to 15% detected once. This clone has a handful of counts. What it binds is unknown. The chain combines TRBV5-1 with TRBJ2-3; D is perhaps TRBD1 (6 bases). The sequenced sample consisted of naive CD4+ T cells from blood. The TCR sequence derives from a man under 40 with type 1 diabetes. The CDR3 DNA reads as TGCGCCAGCTCACGGACAGGCACAGATACGCAGTATTTT. Its translation: CASSRTGTDTQYF. The complete variable domain, with remaining parts taken from reference TRBV5-1 and TRBJ2-3, reads KAGVTQTPRYLIKTRGQQVTLSCSPISGHRSVSWYQQTPGQGLQFLFEYFSETQRNKGNFPGRFSGRQFSNSRSEMNVSTLELGDSALYLCASSRTGTDTQYFGPGTRLTVL.